This TCR beta chain emerged from a study of graft-versus-host responses after intestinal transplantation. On the study more broadly: Among the recipients, all got anti-thymocyte globulin induction and then tacrolimus and steroids for about 3 years.

Sequencing used immunoSEQ multiplex PCR; TCRdb keeps in-frame clones, though not all of them. Of over 85,000 clones listed, approximately 92% were seen once; the top ten hold about 0.5%. Whole-study results and caveats: Investigators detected GvH clones in recipient marrow, with some emerging earlier in ileum or blood.

The CDR3 is 12 amino acids. Germline trimming cut 5 bases from V and 9 bases from J; bases unmatched to any gene: 4. Germline V lookup: CDR1 MNHEY, CDR2 SMNVEV (reference sequence). As regards this clone: What it recognizes is unknown.

The sequences come from unstimulated CD8+ T cells sorted from spleen or lymph node cells, collected before intestinal transplant. The clonotype was recovered from a human donor who received an intestinal transplant. This rearrangement joins TRBV27 to TRBJ1-5, with 7 bases aligning to TRBD1. CDR3 bases: TGTGCCAGCAGTCCCCGGACAGGGCCCCAGCATTTT. Its translation is CASSPRTGPQHF.